This T cell receptor beta chain stems from a study of preoperative IRX-2 immunotherapy in early breast cancer. TCRdb keeps only in-frame clones here, not all; method: immunoSEQ multiplex PCR. Here the sample spans 20,000 to 25,000 clones, 70% to 90% being singletons. CDR3 length equals 14 residues. CDR1 and CDR2 (germline): MNHEY, SMNVEV (reference sequence). V trimming: 3 bases; J trimming: 8 bases; junction bases outside the gene matches: 6. Treatment here: preoperative locoregional IRX-2 cytokine immunotherapy. Patients received preoperative, locoregional IRX-2 cytokine immunotherapy in a phase Ib study.

The chain is built from TRBV27 and TRBJ2-3, with 9 bases identical to TRBD2. The sample consisted of tumor tissue, taken after IRX-2 immunotherapy. This clonotype was sampled from a human donor with breast cancer. This chain's CDR3 is CASSFSGGDGTQYF. The CDR3 DNA follows: TGTGCCAGCAGTTTTAGCGGGGGCGACGGTACGCAGTATTTT.